This T cell receptor (beta chain) was profiled in a study of cytomegalovirus exposure and HLA in healthy donors (TCRdb year 2017). For context, the study as a whole: According to a later analysis, one platform produced both the 110 or so validation repertoires and the 730 or so repertoires of the first cohort. The aim of the study was to test whether cataloging public T cell receptors could identify signatures of past pathogen exposure. Besides the first cohort of around 700 subjects, a separate validation cohort made up of roughly 130 different subjects was used. To predict cytomegalovirus infection status, the study brought together high-throughput TCR immunosequencing, statistical association of individual TCRs with disease status, and machine learning.

The donors were included in the validation cohort of over a hundred subjects, a group kept apart from the approximately 700-subject first cohort. Trimming at the junction amounts to 4 bases on V and 0 bases on J, and the germline ends lie 11 bases apart. Per the germline V gene, SGDLS is the CDR1 and YYNGEE is the CDR2. Its CDR3 holds 14 amino acids, cysteine through phenylalanine. The kept DNA is CDR3 alone, 42 bases in frame from the first base. Library prep was done by the immunoSEQ multiplex PCR assay. The original pipeline was this. To diagnose cytomegalovirus status from the catalog of TCR beta chain sequences, a statistical classification framework was built. TCRdb mirrors the immuneACCESS table, restricted to in-frame sequences. Some clones are absent from its copies; in checked studies, under half trace to an unresolved V gene, and the reason for the others is unknown. V, J and clone size were drawn from that table, and D and trimming were deduced from the DNA. The sample includes 55,000 to 75,000 clones, with around 95% observed a single time. Together, the top ten hold around 1.5% of the sample.

Regarding this clone: What antigen it recognizes has not been identified. Qualities for individual bases were not recorded, and no much larger clone is one base off.

Overall study outcomes, separate from this receptor: The authors suggested that the approach could potentially be extended to other disease states and immunological phenotypes. A later analysis had no HLA typing for the validation cohort, so co-occurrence there was scored across all 120 repertoires. In the study, roughly 160 TCR beta chains were listed as associated with cytomegalovirus. Across donors, most TCR sequences were observed very rarely, whereas some public TCRs were present in many individuals. A few of the identified cytomegalovirus-associated TCR beta chains were confirmed in vitro to be specific for cytomegalovirus antigens. Cytomegalovirus status was reported to be diagnosed by the classifier with high specificity and sensitivity in both the original and validation cohorts. Of the cluster scores, around 95% were above 0 in a later analysis, which found that TCRs clustered in the first cohort also tended to co-occur in the approximately 110 validation repertoires.

This clonotype was obtained from a man aged 18-30 years in good health and CMV-seropositive. The sequenced sample was PBMCs. The chain uses TRBV9 and TRBJ2-7, with the D gene uncertain. The nucleotide sequence is TGTGCCAGCAGCTTAGACGGTAGCTCCTACGAGCAGTACTTC. This gives the protein CASSLDGSSYEQYF.